One and the same sample provided the 24 T cell receptor beta chains below, sequenced in a study of identical twins. One entry per CDR3 protein results from TCRdb running MiXCR on the 5' RACE reads. Among around 510,000 distinct CDR3 sequences, 14% were seen once, and the ten largest hold more than 0.8%. These data are also associated with another study on yellow fever vaccine responses in identical twins.

Sequences were obtained from CD4+ T cells sorted from blood. These receptors originate from a woman between 18 and 29 years old in good health.

This chain uses TRBV11-1 with TRBJ2-1; the match to TRBD2 covers 8 bases. Trimming at V came to 4 bases and at J to 8 bases, leaving 13 bases not matched to a gene. Germline V gene sequence: CDR1 SGHAT, CDR2 FQDESV (reference sequence). CDR3 size: 16 residues. The CDR3, as DNA: TGTGCCAGCAGCTCCCTCCGATCGGGAGGGCCACATGAGCAGTTCTTC. This gives the protein CASSSLRSGGPHEQFF. The variable domain in full, completed from reference TRBV11-1 and TRBJ2-1, reads EAEVAQSPRYKITEKSQAVAFWCDPISGHATLYWYRQILGQGPELLVQFQDESVVDDSQLPKDRFSAERLKGVDSTLKIQPAELGDSAMYLCASSSLRSGGPHEQFFGPGTRLTVL.

This clonotype has at least ten counts. The genes are TRBV29-1 and TRBJ2-5; D gene ambiguous. The CDR3 is 14 residues long. Germline V CDR1 and CDR2: SQVTM, ANQGSEA. Trimming left V 7 bases short and J 7 bases short, with 22 bases between. The CDR3: CSARSVQKAGTQYF. The CDR3 DNA reads TGCAGCGCCCGGTCCGTCCAGAAAGCAGGGACCCAGTACTTC.

Only one count was recorded for this clonotype. The chain joins TRBV4-1 to TRBJ1-5, with 9 nucleotides matching TRBD1. The ends lost 5 bases at V and 0 bases at J; junction bases unmatched: 14. The CDR3 is 19 residues long. Germline values: CDR1 MGHRA, CDR2 YSYEKL. Written as DNA, the CDR3 is TGCGCCAGCAGCGCCCGACCGGGACAGGGAGAGTCTAGCAATCAGCCCCAGCATTTT. Translation gives CASSARPGQGESSNQPQHF.

V gene TRBV5-1 combines with J gene TRBJ2-7; TRBD2 is a possible D gene (5 bases). CDR3 size: 14 residues. From germline, CDR1 is SGHRS and CDR2 YFSETQ. V lost 5 bases, J lost 5 bases, and 17 bases lay in between. The DNA for the CDR3 is TGCGCCAGCAGGTCGGGATCTTTTCCTAACGAGCAGTACTTC. Its protein product is CASRSGSFPNEQYF.

The chain carries TRBV15 and TRBJ1-4; the match to TRBD1 covers 7 bases. The germline V gene encodes CDR1 LNHNV and CDR2 YYDKDF (reference sequence). CDR3 length equals 14 residues. V trimming: 1 base; J trimming: 7 bases; junction bases outside the gene matches: 3. The DNA of the CDR3 is TGTGCCACCAGCAGAGCAGGGGGGACTGAAAAACTGTTTTTT. Its translation: CATSRAGGTEKLFF. Filled out from reference TRBV15 and TRBJ1-4, the complete variable domain reads DAMVIQNPRYQVTQFGKPVTLSCSQTLNHNVMYWYQQKSSQAPKLLFHYYDKDFNNEADTPDNFQSRRPNTSFCFLDIRSPGLGDTAMYLCATSRAGGTEKLFFGSGTQLSVL.

This clonotype was seen more than once but under ten times. The chain has TRBV12-3 or TRBV12-4 and TRBJ1-6, with D perhaps matching TRBD1 (6 bases). The CDR3 loop spans 14 amino acids. With 3 bases removed from V and 7 bases from J, the gap between germline ends came to 10 bases. The CDR3: CASSFGQLNSPLHF. For the CDR3, the DNA is TGTGCCAGCAGTTTCGGACAGTTAAATTCACCCCTCCACTTT.

This clonotype has only a few counts. The junction does not match germline at one end; this may be a read error. The chain carries TRBV7-7 and TRBJ2-5; D is possibly TRBD1 or TRBD2 (5 bases each). CDR3 length: 15 amino acids. From germline, CDR1 is SSHAT and CDR2 FNYEAQ (reference sequence). CDR3 DNA: TGTGCTAGCAGCTTAGCGCCGGGACCCCAAGAGACCCAGTACTTC. It translates to CASSLAPGPQETQYF. Combining the CDR3 with reference TRBV7-7 and TRBJ2-5 gives the whole variable domain GAGVSQSPRYKVTKRGQDVTLRCDPISSHATLYWYQQALGQGPEFLTYFNYEAQPDKSGLPSDRFSAERPEGSISTLTIQRTEQRDSAMYRCASSLAPGPQETQYFGPGTRLLVL.

The table lists this clonotype with many counts. The rearrangement links TRBV29-1 to TRBJ2-7; 8 bases are shared with TRBD2. After removal of 7 bases from V and 2 bases from J, the junction contained 7 bases not matched to a gene. The CDR3 runs to 13 residues. The V gene's germline CDR1 is SQVTM and CDR2 ANQGSEA. CDR3 sequence: CSASTSVPYEQYF. In nucleotides, the CDR3 is TGCAGCGCCTCGACTAGCGTCCCCTACGAGCAGTACTTC.

This clonotype was observed a few times. This chain links TRBV12-3 or TRBV12-4 with TRBJ2-5; D uncertain. This CDR3 contains 13 residues. V lost 1 base and J 0 bases, leaving 3 bases between the germline ends. DNA for the CDR3: TGTGCCAGCAGTTTAGGAAACCAAGAGACCCAGTACTTC. This encodes CASSLGNQETQYF.

This clonotype was recorded many times. This rearrangement joins TRBV9 to TRBJ2-1, with D possibly being TRBD1 (5 bases). CDR3 length: 17 amino acids. V lost 0 bases, J lost 0 bases, and 13 bases lay in between. The germline V gene encodes CDR1 SGDLS and CDR2 YYNGEE. CDR3 in DNA: TGTGCCAGCAGCGTAGGGGGCGGTACGAGCTCCTACAATGAGCAGTTCTTC. Translated, it gives CASSVGGGTSSYNEQFF.

The V and J genes are TRBV12-3 or TRBV12-4 and TRBJ2-7; D could derive from TRBD1 or TRBD2 (6 bases each). V lost 3 bases to trimming and J lost 0 bases, with 27 bases between them. This CDR3 contains 20 residues. CDR3 loop: CASSLGAGFAAGLSSYEQYF. The CDR3 DNA follows: TGTGCCAGCAGTTTGGGGGCAGGGTTCGCGGCGGGGCTTAGCTCCTACGAGCAGTACTTC.

The chain has TRBV30 and TRBJ1-6; no firm D call. V lost 2 bases, J lost 8 bases, and 13 bases lay in between. The CDR3 is 14 residues long. Germline assignment: CDR1 GTSNPN and CDR2 SVGIG (reference sequence). CDR3 in DNA: TGTGCCTGGAGTCCTACACTGACGGATTCACCCCTCCACTTT. Translation: CAWSPTLTDSPLHF.

This clonotype was found a few times. The V and J genes are TRBV6-6 and TRBJ1-4; D gene uncertain. Germline values: CDR1 MNHNY, CDR2 SVGAGI (reference sequence). The CDR3 contains 12 residues. The V end lost 0 bases, the J end lost 4 bases, and 0 bases lay between the germline ends. The CDR3 region has the DNA TGTGCCAGCAGTTACTCTAATGAAAAACTGTTTTTT. It codes for CASSYSNEKLFF.

The table lists this clonotype with a few counts. The V gene is TRBV7-9, the J gene TRBJ2-7; a weak D match, TRBD2 (6 bases). V lost 0 bases and J lost 2, with 11 bases in between. The CDR3 covers 15 residues. In germline, CDR1 is SEHNR, CDR2 FQNEAQ (reference sequence). CDR3 coding DNA: TGTGCCAGCAGCTTAGCGGCGGGATCGACCTACGAGCAGTACTTC. Amino acids: CASSLAAGSTYEQYF.

This clonotype has only a few counts. This chain connects TRBV3-1 to TRBJ1-1; D unclear. The CDR3 contains 14 residues. Germline CDR1 reads LGHDT; CDR2 reads YNNKEL (reference sequence). The V end lost 0 bases, the J end lost 6 bases, and 11 bases lay between the germline ends. The CDR3 is CASSQERQHAEAFF. The CDR3 DNA reads as TGTGCCAGCAGCCAAGAAAGACAACACGCTGAAGCTTTCTTT. Filled out from reference TRBV3-1 and TRBJ1-1, the complete variable domain reads DTAVSQTPKYLVTQMGNDKSIKCEQNLGHDTMYWYKQDSKKFLKIMFSYNNKELIINETVPNRFSPKSPDKAHLNLHINSLELGDSAVYFCASSQERQHAEAFFGQGTRLTVV.

This clonotype was found a few times. V usage is TRBV29-1 and J usage is TRBJ1-5; 9 bases align to TRBD1. In germline, CDR1 is SQVTM, CDR2 ANQGSEA. The V gene end was trimmed by 6 bases and the J gene end by 3 bases; junction bases not matched to a gene: 3. CDR3 length equals 13 residues. In DNA, the CDR3 is TGCAGCGTGCGGGACAGGGCCAATCAGCCCCAGCATTTT. It specifies CSVRDRANQPQHF.

This clonotype was seen ten or more times. The V and J genes are TRBV5-1 and TRBJ2-3; a weak D match, TRBD2 (6 bases). V was trimmed by 4 bases and J by 5 bases, leaving 14 bases between them. From germline, CDR1 is SGHRS and CDR2 YFSETQ. The CDR3 covers 14 residues. In DNA form, the CDR3 reads TGCGCCAGCAGCCCCGGAGGGCAGGGAGATACGCAGTATTTT. It is translated as CASSPGGQGDTQYF.

This clonotype was observed a handful of times. CDR3 in amino acids: CASRLGTSGSYEQYF. For the CDR3, the DNA is TGTGCCAGCAGACTGGGGACTAGCGGTTCCTACGAGCAGTACTTC. The chain employs TRBV11-2 and TRBJ2-7, with 11 bases that match TRBD2. Germline V gene lookup returns CDR1 SGHAT and CDR2 FQNNGV. The CDR3 consists of 15 residues. V gave up 6 bases and J gave up 1 base; unmatched junction bases: 5.

This clonotype has just a few counts. V and J are TRBV5-1 and TRBJ1-4; D gene unclear. With 0 bases removed from V and 3 bases from J, the gap between germline ends came to 12 bases. Germline-derived CDR1 and CDR2 are SGHRS and YFSETQ. CDR3 size: 16 residues. This CDR3 is CASSLGRSGANEKLFF. CDR3 coding DNA: TGCGCCAGCAGCTTGGGGAGGTCCGGGGCTAATGAAAAACTGTTTTTT.

This clonotype showed up just a few times. V gene TRBV6-5 combines with J gene TRBJ2-7; maybe TRBD2 (6 bases). CDR3 length: 14 amino acids. V lost 4 bases, J lost 5 bases, and 15 bases lay in between. Germline values: CDR1 MNHEY, CDR2 SVGAGI. The DNA for the CDR3 is TGTGCCAGCAGTTTATATGGAGGGGCCGACGAGCAGTACTTC. This sequence encodes CASSLYGGADEQYF.

This chain joins TRBV20-1 and TRBJ2-7; a possible D gene is TRBD2 (6 bases). Deletions cut 0 bases from V and 3 bases from J, with 12 bases between. CDR3 length: 14 residues. CDR1 and CDR2 from the germline V gene are DFQATT and SNEGSKA (reference sequence). For the CDR3, the DNA is TGCAGTGCTAGAGATCTTAAGCGGGTCTACGAGCAGTACTTC. Translating gives CSARDLKRVYEQYF.

Concerning this clonotype itself: The junction departs from the called germline gene at one end, perhaps through a read error. The chain couples TRBV3-1 to TRBJ2-3; possible D gene TRBD2, 7 bases. This CDR3 contains 15 residues. Germline values: CDR1 LGHDT, CDR2 YNNKEL (reference sequence). Written as DNA, the CDR3 is TGTGCCAGCAGCTTCCGGGGGGCCGTCACAGCTACGCAGTATTTT. Protein: CASSFRGAVTATQYF.

This clonotype occurred a few times. CDR3 residues: CASSDRVAAGELFF. The CDR3 coding sequence is TGTGCCAGCAGCGACAGGGTTGCGGCCGGGGAGCTGTTTTTT. V is TRBV2 and J is TRBJ2-2, with TRBD1 matching over 7 bases. The germline V gene encodes CDR1 SNHLY and CDR2 FYNNEI. Trimming took 6 bases from V and 6 from J; bases not matched to a gene: 7. The CDR3 runs 14 residues.

The chain is built from TRBV12-3 or TRBV12-4 and TRBJ1-2; TRBD1 matches at 8 bases. The CDR3 is 14 residues long. The V and J ends lost 3 bases and 3 bases, in that order; junction bases with no gene match: 3. The CDR3 DNA follows: TGTGCCAGCAGTTTGACAGGGGAGCACTATGGCTACACCTTC. It codes for CASSLTGEHYGYTF.